Each of the 15 T cell receptor beta chains below was sequenced from the same sample in a study of T cells in Graves' hyperthyroidism and ophthalmopathy. It was RNA transcripts that yielded the amplified TCR beta CDR3 regions. The HTBI primer set served for first-round RT-PCR of the TCR CDR3. Using its own MiXCR run on the multiplex PCR reads, TCRdb lists one record per CDR3 protein. The table lists 350,000 or so distinct CDR3 sequences, around 18% of them singletons. The specimen sequenced was blood. The receptors here all came from a woman between 35 and 50 years old with Graves' ophthalmopathy.

The CDR3 spells CASSPPTSGIAETQYF. The DNA for the CDR3 is TGTGCCAGCAGTCCTCCGACTAGCGGGATAGCAGAGACCCAGTACTTC. The rearrangement uses TRBV7-9 and TRBJ2-5, with TRBD2 matching over 11 bases. Germline values: CDR1 SEHNR, CDR2 FQNEAQ (reference sequence). After removal of 6 bases from V and 4 bases from J, the junction contained 10 bases not matched to a gene. CDR3 length: 16 amino acids.

This clonotype has ten or more counts. The chain recombines TRBV6-5 with TRBJ2-5; 8 nucleotides line up with TRBD1. CDR3 length: 17 amino acids. Germline CDR1 and CDR2: MNHEY and SVGAGI. With V trimmed by 4 bases and J by 2 bases, 12 bases remained unmatched. DNA of the CDR3: TGTGCCAGCAGTTTTATCCCGGGACAGGTACTACAAGAGACCCAGTACTTC. Its translation: CASSFIPGQVLQETQYF.

This clonotype was counted many times. The chain links TRBV12-3 or TRBV12-4 to TRBJ1-1, with D unresolved. The CDR3 runs to 14 residues. V was pared by 1 base and J by 0 bases, with 6 bases between. CDR3 loop: CASSLVGVNTEAFF. Written as DNA, the CDR3 is TGTGCCAGCAGTTTAGTAGGAGTGAACACTGAAGCTTTCTTT.

This clonotype was seen at least ten times. This sequence joins TRBV2 and TRBJ1-2; weak D call: TRBD1 (5 bases). Germline V gene lookup returns CDR1 SNHLY and CDR2 FYNNEI. Between the trimmed V and J ends, which lost 1 base and 5 bases, there was a span of 5 bases. The CDR3 length is 12 residues. CDR3 coding DNA: TGTGCCAGCAGTGAAGGACAGTATGGCTACACCTTC. Protein product: CASSEGQYGYTF. Together with reference TRBV2 and TRBJ1-2, the CDR3 gives the full variable domain: EPEVTQTPSHQVTQMGQEVILRCVPISNHLYFYWYRQILGQKVEFLVSFYNNEISEKSEIFDDQFSVERPDGSNFTLKIRSTKLEDSAMYFCASSEGQYGYTFGSGTRLTVV.

This clonotype was observed at least ten times. This chain connects TRBV7-8 to TRBJ2-6, with a tentative D call TRBD2 (5 bases). CDR1 and CDR2 from the germline V gene are SGHVS and FQNEAQ. CDR3 length: 18 residues. V was clipped by 1 base and J by 2 bases, with 15 bases between them. The DNA of the CDR3 is TGTGCCAGCAGCTTAGTTGGAGGACTGATTGCTGGGGCCAACGTCCTGACTTTC. Translating gives CASSLVGGLIAGANVLTF.

This clonotype was recorded many times. This chain connects TRBV7-2 to TRBJ2-5, with D possibly TRBD2 on 6 matching bases. Germline CDR1 SGHTA, CDR2 FQGNSA. The CDR3 is 14 amino acids. Trimming stripped 5 bases from V and 5 bases from J, with 15 bases between. CDR3 nucleotides: TGTGCCAGCAGCACAGTGAGGGCGGGGGAGACCCAGTACTTC. Protein product: CASSTVRAGETQYF.

In its sample, this clonotype was seen a few times. V is TRBV19 and J is TRBJ2-5; TRBD1 matches 7 bases. After removal of 8 bases from V and 3 bases from J, the junction contained 3 bases not matched to a gene. Germline lookup yields CDR1 LNHDA and CDR2 SQIVND (reference sequence). The CDR3 totals 12 residues. This chain's CDR3 is CASADRKETQYF. CDR3 DNA sequence: TGTGCCAGTGCGGACAGGAAAGAGACCCAGTACTTC.

Turning to this clonotype: It may be a read error: a sequence one base away is much more abundant. The V and J genes are TRBV5-6 and TRBJ2-3; tentative D call: TRBD1 (5 bases). Per the germline V gene, CDR1 is SGHDT and CDR2 is YYEEEE. V dropped 2 bases and J dropped 0 bases, with 13 bases sitting between them. The CDR3 has 16 amino acids. DNA for the CDR3: TGTGCCAGCAGCTTTGATGGGGCCATTAGCACAGATACGCAGTATTTT. Its protein is CASSFDGAISTDTQYF.

The chain uses TRBV2 and TRBJ2-2; D is ambiguous. Germline values: CDR1 SNHLY, CDR2 FYNNEI. V lost 8 bases and J 4 bases, leaving 14 bases between the germline ends. The CDR3 runs to 14 residues. CDR3: CASGPTTCTGELFF. The DNA for the CDR3 is TGTGCCAGCGGACCCACTACGTGCACCGGGGAGCTGTTTTTT.

This sequence joins TRBV28 and TRBJ1-5; 8 positions agree with TRBD1. The CDR3 totals 16 residues. Germline values: CDR1 MDHEN, CDR2 SYDVKM. The trim removed 3 bases at V and 4 bases at J, leaving 8 bases unmatched. The CDR3 coding sequence is TGTGCCAGCAGTTTCCGGACAGGGCGGTTTAATCAGCCCCAGCATTTT. Translated, it gives CASSFRTGRFNQPQHF.

The rearrangement joins TRBV6-2 or TRBV6-3 to TRBJ1-1; unclear D gene. V was pared by 6 bases and J by 0 bases, with 8 bases between. This CDR3 contains 13 residues. Germline assignment: CDR1 MNHEY and CDR2 SVGEGT. CDR3 sequence: CASRPPLNTEAFF. CDR3 DNA sequence: TGTGCCAGCAGACCTCCACTGAACACTGAAGCTTTCTTT.

This clonotype was seen repeatedly, ten times or more. This chain joins TRBV28 and TRBJ2-7; TRBD2 is a possible D gene (5 bases). The germline V and J ends were trimmed by 7 bases and 3 bases, with 10 bases remaining between them. Germline V gene lookup returns CDR1 MDHEN and CDR2 SYDVKM. There are 12 residues in the CDR3. The CDR3 nucleotides are TGTGCCAGCAAGAATCGGGGCTACGAGCAGTACTTC. This gives the protein CASKNRGYEQYF.

This clonotype was seen ten or more times. This chain connects TRBV20-1 to TRBJ2-6; D may be TRBD1 or TRBD2 (5 bases each). Germline V gene lookup returns CDR1 DFQATT and CDR2 SNEGSKA (reference sequence). Deletions cut 6 bases from V and 0 bases from J, with 18 bases between. The CDR3 covers 17 residues. CDR3 sequence reads: CSARSYTGASGANVLTF. The CDR3 DNA follows: TGCAGTGCAAGATCTTATACCGGGGCCTCTGGGGCCAACGTCCTGACTTTC.

For this clonotype: An end of the junction does not agree with germline; a read error may underlie this. The chain has TRBV10-1 and TRBJ1-1; no clear D gene. Germline CDR1 and CDR2: WNHNN and SYGVQD (reference sequence). The CDR3 length is 14 residues. The CDR3 DNA reads as TGCGCCAGCAGTGAAATAGAAATGAACACTGAAGCTTCCTTT. Amino acids: CASSEIEMNTEASF.

This clonotype was counted many times. V and J are TRBV10-2 and TRBJ2-7, with TRBD1 identical over 9 bases. Germline CDR1 is WSHSY and CDR2 is SAAADI. J gave up 3 bases and V 8 bases, and 8 bases lay outside the gene matches. The CDR3 loop spans 14 amino acids. The CDR3 DNA is TGCGCCAGCGCCGGACAGGGGAAGAACTACGAGCAGTACTTC. Encoded protein: CASAGQGKNYEQYF.